Included here is one T cell receptor beta chain sequence, with context. Antigen: not known. These data are taken from a study of cytomegalovirus exposure and HLA in healthy donors. Whole-study findings and limits: Solely CMV serostatus was available to characterize immune exposure. Diagnosis of cytomegalovirus status made by the classifier reportedly showed high specificity and sensitivity.

In the PCR, 60 Vbeta and 13 Jbeta primers were used. In the original analysis: Later work found tens of millions of unique TCR beta chains, with 9.5 million to 14 million shared. Assay used: immunoSEQ multiplex PCR; TCRdb lists only in-frame clones, some missing. The D gene and trimming were derived from the DNA, and the V and J assignments and clone size from that table. The table lists under 150,000 clones, around 86% of them singletons. Sequenced: PBMCs. This clonotype was obtained from a young man in good health and CMV-seronegative.

In DNA, the CDR3 is TGTGCCAGCAGCTTATGGGACAGGGTTTACTATGGCTACACCTTC. Its translation is CASSLWDRVYYGYTF. This rearrangement joins TRBV5-6 to TRBJ1-2, with 9 bases matching TRBD1. Trimming took 2 bases from V and 3 from J; bases not matched to a gene: 5. The CDR3 totals 15 residues. CDR1 and CDR2 from the germline V gene are SGHDT and YYEEEE.